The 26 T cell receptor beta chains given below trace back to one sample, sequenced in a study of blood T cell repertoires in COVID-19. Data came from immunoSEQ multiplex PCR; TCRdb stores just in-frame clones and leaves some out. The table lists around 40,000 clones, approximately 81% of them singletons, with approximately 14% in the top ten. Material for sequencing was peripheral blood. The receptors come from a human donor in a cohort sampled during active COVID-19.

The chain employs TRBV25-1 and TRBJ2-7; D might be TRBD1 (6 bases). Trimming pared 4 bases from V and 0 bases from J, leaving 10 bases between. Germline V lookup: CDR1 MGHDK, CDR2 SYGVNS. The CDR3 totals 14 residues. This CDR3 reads CASSGVGGSYEQYF. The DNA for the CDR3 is TGTGCCAGCAGTGGAGTAGGGGGCTCCTACGAGCAGTACTTC.

The DNA of the CDR3 is TGTGCCAGCAGCCAAGGTCCAACAGGGGGCCTGAAAAAACTGTTTTTT. Translated: CASSQGPTGGLKKLFF. This chain uses TRBV3-1 (or the pseudogene TRBV3-2) with TRBJ1-4, with 9 positions matching TRBD1. The junction had 9 bases not matched to a gene; V was cut back by 1 base and J by 9 bases. The CDR3 is 16 amino acids. Germline CDR1 and CDR2: LGHDT and YNNKEL (reference sequence).

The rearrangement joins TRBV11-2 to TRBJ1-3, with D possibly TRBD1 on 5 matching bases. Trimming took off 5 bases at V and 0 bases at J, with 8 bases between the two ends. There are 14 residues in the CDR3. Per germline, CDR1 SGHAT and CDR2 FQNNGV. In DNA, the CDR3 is TGTGCCAGCAGCATACAGGTCTCTGGAAACACCATATATTTT. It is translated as CASSIQVSGNTIYF.

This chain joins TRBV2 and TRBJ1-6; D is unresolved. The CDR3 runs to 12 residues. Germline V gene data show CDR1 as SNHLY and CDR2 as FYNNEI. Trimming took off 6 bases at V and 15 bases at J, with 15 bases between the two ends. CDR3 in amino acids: CASREEAPGLHF. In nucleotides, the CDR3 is TGTGCCAGCAGGGAGGAGGCCCCCGGCCTCCACTTT. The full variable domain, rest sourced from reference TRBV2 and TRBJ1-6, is EPEVTQTPSHQVTQMGQEVILRCVPISNHLYFYWYRQILGQKVEFLVSFYNNEISEKSEIFDDQFSVERPDGSNFTLKIRSTKLEDSAMYFCASREEAPGLHFGNGTRLTVT.

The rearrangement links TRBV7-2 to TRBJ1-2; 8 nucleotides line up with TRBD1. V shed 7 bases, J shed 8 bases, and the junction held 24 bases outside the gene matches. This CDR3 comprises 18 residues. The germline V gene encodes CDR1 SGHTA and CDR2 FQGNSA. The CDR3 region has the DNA TGTGCCAGCACCCAGTTGGGGGCGGGGACAGGTACCTCGGGAGGCTACACCTTC. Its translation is CASTQLGAGTGTSGGYTF.

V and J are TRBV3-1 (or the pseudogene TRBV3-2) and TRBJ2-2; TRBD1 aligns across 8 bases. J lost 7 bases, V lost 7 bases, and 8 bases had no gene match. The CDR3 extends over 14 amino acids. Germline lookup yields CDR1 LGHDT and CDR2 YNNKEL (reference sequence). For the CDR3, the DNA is TGTGCCAGCACCCCGGACAGGGCTGGCGGGGAGCTGTTTTTT. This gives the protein CASTPDRAGGELFF.

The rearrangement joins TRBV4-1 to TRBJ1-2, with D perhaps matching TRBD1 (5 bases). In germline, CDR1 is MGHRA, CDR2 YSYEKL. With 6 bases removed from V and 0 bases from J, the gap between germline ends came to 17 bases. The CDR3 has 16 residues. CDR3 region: CASRPSGGNANYGYTF. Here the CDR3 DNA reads TGCGCCAGCAGACCCTCCGGGGGTAACGCTAACTATGGCTACACCTTC.

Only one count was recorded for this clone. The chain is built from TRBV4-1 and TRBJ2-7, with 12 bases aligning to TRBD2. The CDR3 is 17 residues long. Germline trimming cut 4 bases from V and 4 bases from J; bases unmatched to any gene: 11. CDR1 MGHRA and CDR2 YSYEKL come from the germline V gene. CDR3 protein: CASSRGWTSGEGYEQYF. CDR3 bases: TGCGCCAGCAGCCGGGGATGGACTAGCGGGGAGGGGTACGAGCAGTACTTC.

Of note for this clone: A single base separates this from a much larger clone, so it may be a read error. This CDR3 reads CASSMGQGFNQPQHF. In nucleotides, the CDR3 is TGTGCCAGTAGTATGGGACAGGGGTTCAATCAGCCCCAGCATTTT. This chain uses TRBV19 with TRBJ1-5; 10 bases map to TRBD1. Germline CDR1 and CDR2: LNHDA and SQIVND (reference sequence). The length of the CDR3 is 15 residues. After removal of 3 bases from V and 3 bases from J, the junction contained 2 bases not matched to a gene.

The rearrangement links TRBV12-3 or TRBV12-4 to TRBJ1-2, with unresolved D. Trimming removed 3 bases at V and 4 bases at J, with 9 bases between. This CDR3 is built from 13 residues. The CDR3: CASSFIGAYGYTF. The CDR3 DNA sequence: TGTGCCAGCAGTTTTATCGGAGCCTATGGCTACACCTTC.

Here the CDR3 DNA reads TGTGCCAGCAGCTGGACAGAGTTGGAGACCCAGTACTTC. Translating gives CASSWTELETQYF. The gene calls are TRBV2 and TRBJ2-5; TRBD1 might be the D (6 bases). Trimming removed 6 bases from V and 5 bases from J, with 13 bases in between. This CDR3 comprises 13 residues. Germline V gene sequence: CDR1 SNHLY, CDR2 FYNNEI.

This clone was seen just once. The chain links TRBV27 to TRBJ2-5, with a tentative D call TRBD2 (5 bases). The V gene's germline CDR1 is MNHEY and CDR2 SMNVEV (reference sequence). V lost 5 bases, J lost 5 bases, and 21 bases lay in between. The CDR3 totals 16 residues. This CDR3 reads CASSPTRASSRETQYF. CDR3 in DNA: TGTGCCAGCAGTCCCACCCGGGCTAGCTCTCGTGAGACCCAGTACTTC.

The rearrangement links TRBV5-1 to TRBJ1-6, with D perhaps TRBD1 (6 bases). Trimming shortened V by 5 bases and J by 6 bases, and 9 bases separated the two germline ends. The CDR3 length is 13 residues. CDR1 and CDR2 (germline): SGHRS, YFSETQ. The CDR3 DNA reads TGCGCCAGCAGAGCCAGGGGTAATTCACCCCTCCACTTT. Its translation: CASRARGNSPLHF. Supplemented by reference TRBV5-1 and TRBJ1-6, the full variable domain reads KAGVTQTPRYLIKTRGQQVTLSCSPISGHRSVSWYQQTPGQGLQFLFEYFSETQRNKGNFPGRFSGRQFSNSRSEMNVSTLELGDSALYLCASRARGNSPLHFGNGTRLTVT.

CDR3 amino acids: CASSSRSTGGGGYTF. In DNA, the CDR3 is TGCGCCAGCAGCTCCCGCAGTACAGGGGGCGGTGGCTACACCTTC. The chain joins TRBV5-1 to TRBJ1-2; 9 bases map to TRBD1. CDR1 SGHRS and CDR2 YFSETQ come from the germline V gene. The CDR3 spans 15 residues. J gave up 7 bases and V 3 bases, and 10 bases lay outside the gene matches.

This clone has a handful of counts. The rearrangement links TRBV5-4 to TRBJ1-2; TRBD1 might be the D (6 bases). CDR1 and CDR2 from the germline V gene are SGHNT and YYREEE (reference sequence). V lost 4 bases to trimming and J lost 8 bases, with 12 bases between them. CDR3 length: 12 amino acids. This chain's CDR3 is CASSMDSLGYTF. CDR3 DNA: TGTGCCAGCAGCATGGACAGCTTGGGCTACACCTTC.

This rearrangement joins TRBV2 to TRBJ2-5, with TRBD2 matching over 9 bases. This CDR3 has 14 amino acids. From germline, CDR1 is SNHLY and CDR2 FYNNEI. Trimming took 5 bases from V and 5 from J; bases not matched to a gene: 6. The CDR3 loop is CASSTLAGDETQYF. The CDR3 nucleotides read TGTGCCAGCAGTACGTTAGCGGGGGACGAGACCCAGTACTTC. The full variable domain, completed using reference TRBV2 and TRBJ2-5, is EPEVTQTPSHQVTQMGQEVILRCVPISNHLYFYWYRQILGQKVEFLVSFYNNEISEKSEIFDDQFSVERPDGSNFTLKIRSTKLEDSAMYFCASSTLAGDETQYFGPGTRLLVL.

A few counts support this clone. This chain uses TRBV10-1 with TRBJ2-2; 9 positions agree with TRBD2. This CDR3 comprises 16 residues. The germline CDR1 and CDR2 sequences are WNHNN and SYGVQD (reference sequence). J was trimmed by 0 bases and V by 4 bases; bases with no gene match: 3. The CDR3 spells CASSVLAGSNTGELFF. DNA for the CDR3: TGCGCCAGCAGTGTGCTAGCGGGATCGAACACCGGGGAGCTGTTTTTT.

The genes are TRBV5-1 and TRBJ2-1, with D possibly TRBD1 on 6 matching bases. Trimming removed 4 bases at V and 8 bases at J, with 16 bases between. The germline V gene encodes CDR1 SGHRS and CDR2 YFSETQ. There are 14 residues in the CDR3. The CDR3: CASSPGQNRDEQFF. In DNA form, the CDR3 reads TGCGCCAGCAGCCCGGGACAAAATAGGGATGAGCAGTTCTTC.

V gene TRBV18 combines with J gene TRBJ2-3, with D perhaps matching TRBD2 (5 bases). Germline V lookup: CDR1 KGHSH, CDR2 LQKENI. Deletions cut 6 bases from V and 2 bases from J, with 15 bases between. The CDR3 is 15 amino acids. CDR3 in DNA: TGTGCCAGCTCTAAGAGGGATGGAACCACAGATACGCAGTATTTT. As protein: CASSKRDGTTDTQYF.

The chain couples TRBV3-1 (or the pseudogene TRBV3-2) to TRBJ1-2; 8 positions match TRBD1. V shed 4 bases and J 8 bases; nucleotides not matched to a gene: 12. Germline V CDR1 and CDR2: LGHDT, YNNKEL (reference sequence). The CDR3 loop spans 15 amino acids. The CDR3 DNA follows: TGTGCCAGCAGCCTAACCCCGCAGGGGGCTTTCGGCTACACCTTC. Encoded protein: CASSLTPQGAFGYTF.

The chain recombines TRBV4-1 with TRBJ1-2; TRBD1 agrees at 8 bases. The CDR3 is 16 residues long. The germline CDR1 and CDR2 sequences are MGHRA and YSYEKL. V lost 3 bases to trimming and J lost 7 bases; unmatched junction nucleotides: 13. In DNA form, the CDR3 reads TGCGCCAGCAGCCAGCCGCAGGGGGCACGGACCATTGGCTACACCTTC. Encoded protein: CASSQPQGARTIGYTF.

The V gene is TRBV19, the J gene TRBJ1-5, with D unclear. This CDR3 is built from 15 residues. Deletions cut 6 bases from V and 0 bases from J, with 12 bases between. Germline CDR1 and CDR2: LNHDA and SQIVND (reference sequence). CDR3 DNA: TGTGCCAGTAGAACTAGGGTAAATAGCAATCAGCCCCAGCATTTT. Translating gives CASRTRVNSNQPQHF.

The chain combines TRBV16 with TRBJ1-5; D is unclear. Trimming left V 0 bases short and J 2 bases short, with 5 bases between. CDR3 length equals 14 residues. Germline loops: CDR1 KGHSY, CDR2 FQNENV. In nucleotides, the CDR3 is TGTGCCAGCAGCCAATCGGCAGGCAATCAGCCCCAGCATTTT. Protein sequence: CASSQSAGNQPQHF.

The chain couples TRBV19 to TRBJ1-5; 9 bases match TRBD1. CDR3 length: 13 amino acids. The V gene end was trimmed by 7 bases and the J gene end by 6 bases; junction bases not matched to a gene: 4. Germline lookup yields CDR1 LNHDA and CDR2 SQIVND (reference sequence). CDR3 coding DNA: TGTGCCAGTATGGGGACAGGGATTCAGCCCCAGCATTTT. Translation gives CASMGTGIQPQHF.

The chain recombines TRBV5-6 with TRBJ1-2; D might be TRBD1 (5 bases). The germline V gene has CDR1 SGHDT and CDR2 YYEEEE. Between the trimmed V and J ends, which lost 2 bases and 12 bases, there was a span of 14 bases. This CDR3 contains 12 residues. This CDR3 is CASSFGGVGHTF. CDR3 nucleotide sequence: TGTGCCAGCAGCTTTGGAGGGGTGGGCCACACCTTC.

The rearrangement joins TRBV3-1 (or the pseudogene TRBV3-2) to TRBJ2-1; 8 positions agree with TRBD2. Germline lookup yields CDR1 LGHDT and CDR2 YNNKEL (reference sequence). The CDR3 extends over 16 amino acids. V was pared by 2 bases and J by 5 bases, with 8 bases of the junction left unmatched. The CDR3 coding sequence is TGTGCCAGCAGCCAACGTAGCGGGGTCGGCCACAATGAGCAGTTCTTC. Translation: CASSQRSGVGHNEQFF.